Shown below are 6 T cell receptor beta chains from a single sample sequenced in a study of CD8 T cell repertoires and HIV-1 epitope variants. Antigen specificity for these receptors is unknown. Method: immunoSEQ multiplex PCR; TCRdb's copy keeps in-frame clones and lacks some. The sample contains 5,500 to 6,000 clones, roughly 71% of which appear only once. Source material: cultured CD8+ T cells derived from PBMCs. Source of these receptors: a male donor with HIV.

This clone was counted a few times. This CDR3 is also generated by other DNA sequences in the sample. J is TRBJ1-5 and V is TRBV7-2, with D unclear. Germline V gene lookup returns CDR1 SGHTA and CDR2 FQGNSA. This CDR3 has 13 amino acids. With 2 bases removed from V and 4 bases from J, the gap between germline ends came to 6 bases. CDR3 amino acids: CASSLRPNQPQHF. The CDR3 DNA is TGTGCCAGCAGCTTACGGCCTAATCAGCCCCAGCATTTT.

As for this clone: The junction differs from germline at one of its ends, possibly a read error. The V gene is TRBV19, the J gene TRBJ2-1; 11 positions match TRBD2. The CDR3 has 12 amino acids. Germline CDR1 reads LNHDA; CDR2 reads SQIVND (reference sequence). CDR3 sequence: CASSLGASGRIF. The DNA for the CDR3 is TGTGCCAGTAGTCTAGGGGCTAGCGGGAGGATCTTC.

This chain links TRBV2 with TRBJ1-2; D gene uncertain. Germline V gene sequence: CDR1 SNHLY, CDR2 FYNNEI. This CDR3 is 13 amino acids long. Trimming took off 2 bases at V and 1 base at J, with 5 bases between the two ends. The CDR3, as DNA: TGTGCCAGCAGTGAAAAGGGTAACTATGGCTACACCTTC. The encoded protein is CASSEKGNYGYTF. Drawing the rest from reference TRBV2 and TRBJ1-2, the complete variable domain is EPEVTQTPSHQVTQMGQEVILRCVPISNHLYFYWYRQILGQKVEFLVSFYNNEISEKSEIFDDQFSVERPDGSNFTLKIRSTKLEDSAMYFCASSEKGNYGYTFGSGTRLTVV.

This clone was seen only a few times. This chain uses TRBV5-1 with TRBJ1-5; the match to TRBD1 covers 8 bases. Germline loops: CDR1 SGHRS, CDR2 YFSETQ. This CDR3 spans 15 amino acids. The V gene end was trimmed by 2 bases and the J gene end by 6 bases; junction bases not matched to a gene: 7. CDR3 DNA sequence: TGCGCCAGCAGCTTATCCGGGACAGGAGGTCAGCCCCAGCATTTT. It translates to CASSLSGTGGQPQHF. The whole variable domain, filled in from reference TRBV5-1 and TRBJ1-5, reads KAGVTQTPRYLIKTRGQQVTLSCSPISGHRSVSWYQQTPGQGLQFLFEYFSETQRNKGNFPGRFSGRQFSNSRSEMNVSTLELGDSALYLCASSLSGTGGQPQHFGDGTRLSIL.

The gene calls are TRBV19 and TRBJ2-3; 10 bases fit TRBD2. Losses at the gene ends were 3 bases for V and 3 bases for J; bases not matched to a gene: 9. The CDR3 sequence is 17 residues long. CDR1 and CDR2 (germline): LNHDA, SQIVND (reference sequence). The CDR3: CASSIGLAGALTDTQYF. The CDR3 region has the DNA TGTGCCAGTAGTATTGGGCTAGCGGGGGCCCTTACAGATACGCAGTATTTT.

The chain is built from TRBV28 and TRBJ2-1, with D perhaps being TRBD1 or TRBD2 (5 bases each). This CDR3 is 13 amino acids long. The germline CDR1 and CDR2 sequences are MDHEN and SYDVKM. V was trimmed by 5 bases and J by 6 bases, leaving 11 bases between them. Here the CDR3 reads CASSGDRLNEQFF. DNA of the CDR3: TGTGCCAGCAGTGGGGACCGACTCAATGAGCAGTTCTTC.